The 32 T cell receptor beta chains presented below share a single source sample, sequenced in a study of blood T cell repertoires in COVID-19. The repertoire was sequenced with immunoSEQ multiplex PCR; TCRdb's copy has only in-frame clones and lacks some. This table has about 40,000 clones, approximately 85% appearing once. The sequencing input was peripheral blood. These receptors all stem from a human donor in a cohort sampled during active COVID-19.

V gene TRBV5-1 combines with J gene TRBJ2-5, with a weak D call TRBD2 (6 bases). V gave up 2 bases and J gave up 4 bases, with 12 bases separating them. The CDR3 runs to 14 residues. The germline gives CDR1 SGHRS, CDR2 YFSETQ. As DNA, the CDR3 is TGCGCCAGCAGCTTACAGTGGAGGGGAGAGACCCAGTACTTC. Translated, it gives CASSLQWRGETQYF.

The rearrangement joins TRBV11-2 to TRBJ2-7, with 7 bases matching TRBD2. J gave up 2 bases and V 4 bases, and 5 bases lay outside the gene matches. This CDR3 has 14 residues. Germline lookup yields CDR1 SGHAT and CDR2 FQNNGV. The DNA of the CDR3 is TGTGCCAGCAGCTACGGGGGGTCAACCTACGAGCAGTACTTC. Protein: CASSYGGSTYEQYF.

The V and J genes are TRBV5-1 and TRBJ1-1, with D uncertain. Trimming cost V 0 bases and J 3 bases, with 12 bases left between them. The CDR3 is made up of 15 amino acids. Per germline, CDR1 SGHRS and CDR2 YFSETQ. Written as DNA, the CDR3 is TGCGCCAGCAGCTTGGCGGGATTCCCCCACACTGAAGCTTTCTTT. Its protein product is CASSLAGFPHTEAFF. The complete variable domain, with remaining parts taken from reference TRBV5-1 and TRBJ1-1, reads KAGVTQTPRYLIKTRGQQVTLSCSPISGHRSVSWYQQTPGQGLQFLFEYFSETQRNKGNFPGRFSGRQFSNSRSEMNVSTLELGDSALYLCASSLAGFPHTEAFFGQGTRLTVV.

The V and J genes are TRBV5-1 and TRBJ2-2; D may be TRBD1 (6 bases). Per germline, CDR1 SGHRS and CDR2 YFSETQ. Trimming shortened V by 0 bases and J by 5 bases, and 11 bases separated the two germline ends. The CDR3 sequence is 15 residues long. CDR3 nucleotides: TGCGCCAGCAGCTTGGATGGCAGGGGTACCGGGGAGCTGTTTTTT. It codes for CASSLDGRGTGELFF. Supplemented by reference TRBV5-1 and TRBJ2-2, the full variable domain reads KAGVTQTPRYLIKTRGQQVTLSCSPISGHRSVSWYQQTPGQGLQFLFEYFSETQRNKGNFPGRFSGRQFSNSRSEMNVSTLELGDSALYLCASSLDGRGTGELFFGEGSRLTVL.

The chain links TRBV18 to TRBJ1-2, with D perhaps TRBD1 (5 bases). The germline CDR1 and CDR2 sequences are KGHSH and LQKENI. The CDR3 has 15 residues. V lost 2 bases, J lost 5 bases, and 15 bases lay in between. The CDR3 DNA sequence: TGTGCCAGCTCACCAGCGCTGCAGGGCGTTTATGGCTACACCTTC. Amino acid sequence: CASSPALQGVYGYTF.

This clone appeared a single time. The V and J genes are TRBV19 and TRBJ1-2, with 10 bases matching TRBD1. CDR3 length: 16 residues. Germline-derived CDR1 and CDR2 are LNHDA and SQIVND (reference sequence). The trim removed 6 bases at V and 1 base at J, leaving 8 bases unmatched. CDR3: CASSAVRDRGNYGYTF. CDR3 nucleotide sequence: TGTGCCAGTAGCGCGGTTCGGGACAGGGGTAACTATGGCTACACCTTC.

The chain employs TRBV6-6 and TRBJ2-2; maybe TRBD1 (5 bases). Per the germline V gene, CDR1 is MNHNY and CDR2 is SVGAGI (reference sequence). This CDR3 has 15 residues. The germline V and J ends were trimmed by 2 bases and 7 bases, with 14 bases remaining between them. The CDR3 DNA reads TGTGCCAGCAGTTACGCCCCGACAGTCGGCGGGGAGCTGTTTTTT. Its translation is CASSYAPTVGGELFF.

The CDR3 loop reads CASSFGTGASLVNSPLHF. The CDR3 nucleotides are TGTGCCAGCAGCTTCGGGACAGGGGCCTCCTTGGTAAATTCACCCCTCCACTTT. The chain joins TRBV5-6 to TRBJ1-6, with 10 bases that match TRBD1. Germline CDR1 and CDR2: SGHDT and YYEEEE. The CDR3 length is 18 residues. V dropped 2 bases and J dropped 7; count of bases not matched to a gene: 12. Full variable domain (remainder filled in from reference TRBV5-6 and TRBJ1-6): DAGVTQSPTHLIKTRGQQVTLRCSPKSGHDTVSWYQQALGQGPQFIFQYYEEEERQRGNFPDRFSGHQFPNYSSELNVNALLLGDSALYLCASSFGTGASLVNSPLHFGNGTRLTVT.

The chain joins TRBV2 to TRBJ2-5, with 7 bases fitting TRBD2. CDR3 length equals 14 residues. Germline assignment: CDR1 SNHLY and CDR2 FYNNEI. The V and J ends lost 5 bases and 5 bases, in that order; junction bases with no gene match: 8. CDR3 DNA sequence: TGTGCCAGCAGTTCGGAGCGGGGATCGGAGACCCAGTACTTC. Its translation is CASSSERGSETQYF.

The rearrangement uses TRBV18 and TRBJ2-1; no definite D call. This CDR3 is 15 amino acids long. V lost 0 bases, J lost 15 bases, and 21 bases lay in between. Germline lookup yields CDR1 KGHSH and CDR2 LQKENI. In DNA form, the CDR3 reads TGTGCCAGCTCACCACCGGAAATGAGGCAGCCGTTGTTGTTCTTC. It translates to CASSPPEMRQPLLFF.

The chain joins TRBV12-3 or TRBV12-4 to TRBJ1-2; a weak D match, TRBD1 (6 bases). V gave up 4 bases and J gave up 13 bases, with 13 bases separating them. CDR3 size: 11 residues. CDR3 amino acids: CASSSDSRSTF. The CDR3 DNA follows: TGTGCCAGCAGTTCGGACAGCCGGAGCACCTTC.

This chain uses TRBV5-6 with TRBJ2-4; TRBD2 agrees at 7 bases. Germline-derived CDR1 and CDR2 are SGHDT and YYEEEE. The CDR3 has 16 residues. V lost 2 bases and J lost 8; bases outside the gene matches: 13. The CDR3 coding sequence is TGTGCCAGCAGCTTCCGGGGGGTAGGGGCCCAGGACATTCAGTACTTC. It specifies CASSFRGVGAQDIQYF.

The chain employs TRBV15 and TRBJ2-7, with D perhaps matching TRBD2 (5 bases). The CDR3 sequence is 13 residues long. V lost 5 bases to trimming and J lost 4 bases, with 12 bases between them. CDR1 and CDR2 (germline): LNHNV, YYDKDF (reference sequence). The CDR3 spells CATSPRSGYEQYF. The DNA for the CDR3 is TGTGCCACCAGCCCCCGGTCGGGGTACGAGCAGTACTTC.

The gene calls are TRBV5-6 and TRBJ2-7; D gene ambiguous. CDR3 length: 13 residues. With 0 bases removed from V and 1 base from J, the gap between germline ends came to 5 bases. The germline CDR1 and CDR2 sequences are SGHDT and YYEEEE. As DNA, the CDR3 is TGTGCCAGCAGCTTGGGGGCGTCCTACGAGCAGTACTTC. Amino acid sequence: CASSLGASYEQYF.

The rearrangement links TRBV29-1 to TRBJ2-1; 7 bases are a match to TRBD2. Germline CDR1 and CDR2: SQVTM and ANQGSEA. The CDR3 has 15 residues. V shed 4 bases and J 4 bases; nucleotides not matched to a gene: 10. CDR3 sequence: CSVAGGSTLYNEQFF. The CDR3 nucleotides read TGCAGCGTTGCCGGGGGGAGCACCCTATACAATGAGCAGTTCTTC.

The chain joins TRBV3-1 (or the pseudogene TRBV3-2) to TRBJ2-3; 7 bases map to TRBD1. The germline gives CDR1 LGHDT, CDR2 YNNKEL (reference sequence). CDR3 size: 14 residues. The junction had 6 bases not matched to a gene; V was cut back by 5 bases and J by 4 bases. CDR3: CASSSRQGPDTQYF. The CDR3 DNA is TGTGCCAGCAGCTCCCGACAGGGACCAGATACGCAGTATTTT.

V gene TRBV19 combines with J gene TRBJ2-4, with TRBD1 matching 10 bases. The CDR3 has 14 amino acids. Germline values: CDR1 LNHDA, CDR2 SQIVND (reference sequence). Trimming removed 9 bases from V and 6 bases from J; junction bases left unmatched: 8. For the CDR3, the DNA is TGTGCCAGCAGGACAGGGGGGAGGACAAACATTCAGTACTTC. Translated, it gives CASRTGGRTNIQYF.

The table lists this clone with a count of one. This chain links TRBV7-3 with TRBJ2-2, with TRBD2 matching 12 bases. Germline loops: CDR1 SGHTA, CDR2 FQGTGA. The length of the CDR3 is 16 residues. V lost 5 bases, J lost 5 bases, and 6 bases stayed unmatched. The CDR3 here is CASSLLAGGPTGELFF. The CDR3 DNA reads TGTGCCAGCAGCCTCCTAGCGGGGGGGCCAACCGGGGAGCTGTTTTTT.

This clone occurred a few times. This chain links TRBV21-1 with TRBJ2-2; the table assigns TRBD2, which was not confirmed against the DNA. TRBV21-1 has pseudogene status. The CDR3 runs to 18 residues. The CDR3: CASSKRDFLPPNTGELFF. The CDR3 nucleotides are TGTGCCAGCAGCAAACGGGACTTCCTGCCCCCGAACACCGGGGAGCTGTTTTTT.

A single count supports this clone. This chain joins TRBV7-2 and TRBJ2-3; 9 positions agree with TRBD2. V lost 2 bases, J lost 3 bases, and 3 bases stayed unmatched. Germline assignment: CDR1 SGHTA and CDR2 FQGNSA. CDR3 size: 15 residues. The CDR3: CASSLRLAVTDTQYF. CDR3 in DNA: TGTGCCAGCAGCTTACGACTAGCGGTAACAGATACGCAGTATTTT.

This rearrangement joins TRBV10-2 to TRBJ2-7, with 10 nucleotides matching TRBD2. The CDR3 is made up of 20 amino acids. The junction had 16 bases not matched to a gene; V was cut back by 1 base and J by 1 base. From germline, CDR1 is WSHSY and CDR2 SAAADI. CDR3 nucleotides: TGCGCCAGCAGTGAGTTGAACCCATACAGAGGTAGCGGGGGGTCCTACGAGCAGTACTTC. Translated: CASSELNPYRGSGGSYEQYF.

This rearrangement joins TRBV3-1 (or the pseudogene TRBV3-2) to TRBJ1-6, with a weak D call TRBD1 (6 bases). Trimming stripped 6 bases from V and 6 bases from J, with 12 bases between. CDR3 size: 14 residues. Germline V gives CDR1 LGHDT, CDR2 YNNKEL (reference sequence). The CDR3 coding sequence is TGTGCCAGCAGACGTTTGGACAGTAATTCACCCCTCCACTTT. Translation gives CASRRLDSNSPLHF.

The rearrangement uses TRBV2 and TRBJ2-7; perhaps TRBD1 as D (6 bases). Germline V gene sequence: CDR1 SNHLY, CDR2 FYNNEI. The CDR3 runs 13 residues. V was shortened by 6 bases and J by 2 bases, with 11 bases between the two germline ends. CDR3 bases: TGTGCCAGCAGGAGGACAGATGCCTACGAGCAGTACTTC. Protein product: CASRRTDAYEQYF.

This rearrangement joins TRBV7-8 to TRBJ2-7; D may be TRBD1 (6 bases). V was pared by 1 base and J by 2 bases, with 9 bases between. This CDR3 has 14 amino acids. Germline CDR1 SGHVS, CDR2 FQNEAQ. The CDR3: CASSLEGGPYEQYF. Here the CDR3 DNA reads TGTGCCAGCAGCTTAGAAGGGGGACCCTACGAGCAGTACTTC.

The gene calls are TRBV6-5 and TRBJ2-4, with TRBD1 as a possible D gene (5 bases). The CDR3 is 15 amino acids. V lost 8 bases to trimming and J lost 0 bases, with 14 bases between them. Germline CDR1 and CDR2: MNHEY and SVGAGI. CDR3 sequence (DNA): TGTGCCAGCCGCTCACAGGAACTAGCCAAAAACATTCAGTACTTC. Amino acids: CASRSQELAKNIQYF.

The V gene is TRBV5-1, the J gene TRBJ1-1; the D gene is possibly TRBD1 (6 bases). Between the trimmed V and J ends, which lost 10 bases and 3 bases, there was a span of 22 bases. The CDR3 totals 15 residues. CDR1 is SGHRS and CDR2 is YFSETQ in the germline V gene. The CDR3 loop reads CASKQGRYVHTEAFF. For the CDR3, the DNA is TGCGCCTCAAAGCAGGGGCGTTACGTACACACTGAAGCTTTCTTT.

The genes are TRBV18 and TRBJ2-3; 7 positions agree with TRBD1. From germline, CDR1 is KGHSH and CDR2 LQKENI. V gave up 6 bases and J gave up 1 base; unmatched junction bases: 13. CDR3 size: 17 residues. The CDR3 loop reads CASSPPTRGLRTDTQYF. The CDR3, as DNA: TGTGCCAGCTCCCCCCCAACGAGGGGGCTCCGCACAGATACGCAGTATTTT.

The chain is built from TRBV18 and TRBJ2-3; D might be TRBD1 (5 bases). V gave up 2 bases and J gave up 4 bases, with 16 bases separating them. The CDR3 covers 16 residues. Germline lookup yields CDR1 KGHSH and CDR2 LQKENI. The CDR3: CASSPSLGQDPDTQYF. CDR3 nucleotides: TGTGCCAGCTCACCATCATTGGGGCAGGATCCAGATACGCAGTATTTT. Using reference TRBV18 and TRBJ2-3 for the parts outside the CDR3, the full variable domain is NAGVMQNPRHLVRRRGQEARLRCSPMKGHSHVYWYRQLPEEGLKFMVYLQKENIIDESGMPKERFSAEFPKEGPSILRIQQVVRGDSAAYFCASSPSLGQDPDTQYFGPGTRLTVL.

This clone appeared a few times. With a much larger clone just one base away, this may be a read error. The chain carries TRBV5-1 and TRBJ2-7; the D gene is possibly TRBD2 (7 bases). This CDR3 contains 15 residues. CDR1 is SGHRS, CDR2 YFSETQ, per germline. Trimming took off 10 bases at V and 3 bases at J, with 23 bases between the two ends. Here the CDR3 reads CAPSLAGGGGYEQYF. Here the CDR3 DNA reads TGCGCCCCCAGCTTGGCCGGGGGCGGGGGCTACGAGCAGTACTTC.

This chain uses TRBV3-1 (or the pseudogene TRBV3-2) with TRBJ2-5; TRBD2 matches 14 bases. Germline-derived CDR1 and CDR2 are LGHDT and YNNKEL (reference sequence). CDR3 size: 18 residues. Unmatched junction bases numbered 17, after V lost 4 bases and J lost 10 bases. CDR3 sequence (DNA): TGTGCCAGCAGCCCGACGAGGACTAGCGGGGGGCCCCCCGGGATCCAGTACTTC. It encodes CASSPTRTSGGPPGIQYF.

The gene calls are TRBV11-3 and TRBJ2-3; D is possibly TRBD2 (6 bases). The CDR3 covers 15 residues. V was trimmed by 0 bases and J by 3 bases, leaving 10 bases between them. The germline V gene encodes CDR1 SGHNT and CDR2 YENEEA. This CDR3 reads CASSLEGGETDTQYF. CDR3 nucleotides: TGTGCCAGCAGCTTAGAGGGAGGTGAGACAGATACGCAGTATTTT.

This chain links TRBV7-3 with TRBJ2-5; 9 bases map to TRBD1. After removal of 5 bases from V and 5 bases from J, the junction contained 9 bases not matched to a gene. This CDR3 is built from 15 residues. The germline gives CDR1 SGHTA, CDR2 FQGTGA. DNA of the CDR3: TGTGCCAGCAGCCGAACAGGGGGCAGGGAGGAGACCCAGTACTTC. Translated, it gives CASSRTGGREETQYF.